This TCR beta chain was retrieved from a study of shared clonotypes between healthy human individuals. Assay used: immunoSEQ multiplex PCR; TCRdb lists only in-frame clones, some missing. The sample holds roughly 2,300,000 clones, just under 95% seen once. Germline V lookup: CDR1 LGHNA, CDR2 YNFKEQ. The germline V and J ends were trimmed by 0 bases and 5 bases, with 13 bases remaining between them. The CDR3 has 15 amino acids. The sample comprised naive CD4+ T cells from PBMCs. Subset specified: CD45RA+ positively selected. This clonotype was obtained from a man aged 18 to 30 in good health. Some clones in this sample may be carry-over from other donors' samples. The rearrangement links TRBV4-2 to TRBJ1-2; D unclear. CDR3 sequence: CASSQDLIYPYGYTF. For the CDR3, the DNA is TGTGCCAGCAGCCAAGATCTGATCTACCCTTATGGCTACACCTTC.